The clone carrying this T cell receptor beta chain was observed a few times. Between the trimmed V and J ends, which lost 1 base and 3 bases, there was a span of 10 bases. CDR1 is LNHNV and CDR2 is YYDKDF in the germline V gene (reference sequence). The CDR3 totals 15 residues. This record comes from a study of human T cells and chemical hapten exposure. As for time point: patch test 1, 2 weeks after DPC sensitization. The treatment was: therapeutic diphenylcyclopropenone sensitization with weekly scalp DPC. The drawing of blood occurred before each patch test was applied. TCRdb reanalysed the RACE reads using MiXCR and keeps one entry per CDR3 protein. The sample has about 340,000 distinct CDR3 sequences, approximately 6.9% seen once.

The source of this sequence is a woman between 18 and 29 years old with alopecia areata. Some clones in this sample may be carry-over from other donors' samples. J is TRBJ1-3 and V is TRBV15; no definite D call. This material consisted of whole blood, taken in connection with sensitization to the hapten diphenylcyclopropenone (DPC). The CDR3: CATSRGRGLGNTIYF. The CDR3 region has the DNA TGTGCCACCAGCAGAGGGAGAGGACTTGGAAACACCATATATTTT.